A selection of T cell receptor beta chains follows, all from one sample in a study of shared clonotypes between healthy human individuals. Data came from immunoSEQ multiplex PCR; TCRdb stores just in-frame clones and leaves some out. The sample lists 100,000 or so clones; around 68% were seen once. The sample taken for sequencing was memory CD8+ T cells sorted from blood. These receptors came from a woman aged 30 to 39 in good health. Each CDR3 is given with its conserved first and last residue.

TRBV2,CASRTGDVNYGYTF
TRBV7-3,CASSSTTAGASTDTQYF
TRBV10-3,CAISGEGAYTEAFF
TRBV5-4,CASSPRDRGAATF
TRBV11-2,CASSLWTRPPGGELFF
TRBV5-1,CASSLDTGSYNEQFF
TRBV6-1,CASTQKASGANVLTF
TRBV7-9,CASSGGLGDINEQFF
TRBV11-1,CASSSTGGGDQPQHF
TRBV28,CASSFHLEGTHSYEQYF
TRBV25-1,CASNQGLSYNEQFF
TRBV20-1,CSAPGTLSFF
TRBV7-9,CASSTGIEQFF
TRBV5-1,CASSLNALNYGYTF
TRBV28,CASSRMSLSGNTIYF
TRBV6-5,CASRPVNTGELFF
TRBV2,CASSEAPGIDEKLFF
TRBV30,CAWRGGRNTIYF
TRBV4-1,CASSHSEDRSYEQYF
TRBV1,CTSSPGQPNRGNQPQHF
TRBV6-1,CASSDQAGVETDTQYF
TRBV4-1,CASSPGRGELYEQYF
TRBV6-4,CASSPQGDGGTEAFF
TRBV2,CANVNSESYEQYF
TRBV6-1,CASSLRPTSTDTQYF
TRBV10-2,CASSGREAGELFF
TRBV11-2,CASSLVQGLADTYNEQFF
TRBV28,CASRGQTYEQYF
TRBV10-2,CASSQYQGRGQGGGGEQYF